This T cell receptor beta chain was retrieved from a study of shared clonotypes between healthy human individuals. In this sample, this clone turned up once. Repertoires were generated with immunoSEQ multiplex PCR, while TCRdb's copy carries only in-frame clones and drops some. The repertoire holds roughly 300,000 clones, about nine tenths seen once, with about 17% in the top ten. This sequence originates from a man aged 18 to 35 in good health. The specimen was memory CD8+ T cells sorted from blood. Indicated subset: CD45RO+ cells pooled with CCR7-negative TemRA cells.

The DNA of the CDR3 is TGTGCCAGCATCGACGCCATAAGTCAGCCCCAGCATTTT. Residues: CASIDAISQPQHF. The rearrangement links TRBV6-6 to TRBJ1-5, with D unresolved. Trimming removed 7 bases at V and 6 bases at J, with 13 bases between. Germline CDR1 is MNHNY and CDR2 is SVGAGI (reference sequence). The CDR3 runs to 13 residues.